The subject of this entry is one T cell receptor beta chain. V lost 7 bases, J lost 4 bases, and 13 bases lay in between. The CDR3 is 12 residues long. CDR1 and CDR2 (germline): SQVTM, ANQGSEA. The entry originates in a study of blood T cell repertoires in COVID-19. Profiling relied on immunoSEQ multiplex PCR, and the TCRdb table lists in-frame clones only, not all of them. The table records about 140,000 clones, approximately 90% of them present only once. This chain uses TRBV29-1 with TRBJ1-1, with D possibly TRBD1 on 5 matching bases. Sequenced sample: peripheral blood. This sequence was found in a human donor in a cohort sampled during active COVID-19. The CDR3 sequence is CSGGVGGTEAFF. CDR3 bases: TGCAGCGGGGGGGTGGGAGGCACTGAAGCTTTCTTT.